This is a list of T cell receptor beta chains from one sample in a study of T cell responses to AZD1222 COVID-19 vaccine. The repertoire was sequenced with immunoSEQ multiplex PCR; TCRdb's copy has only in-frame clones and lacks some. The table includes around 160,000 clones, approximately 94% detected once. The sample was peripheral blood, taken on day 0 of AZD1222 vaccination. The origin of the receptors is an adult in good health. CDR3s include the opening cysteine and the closing phenylalanine or tryptophan. The D gene is left open where the match is weak. Some rows mark clone size as missing; the rest say once, few, many or name a class of expanded clone.

TGTGCCAGCTCCCGGGACAAGATTCAGCCCCAGCATTTT,CASSRDKIQPQHF,TRBV6-5,NA,NA,TRBJ1-5
TGTGCCAGCAGCCAATATCCGGGGACAGGATTACAGCCCCAGCATTTT,CASSQYPGTGLQPQHF,TRBV3-1/TRBV3-2,once,TRBD1,TRBJ1-5
TGCGCCAGCAGCTTGGGATTTTTGTCGGAAGAGACCCAGTACTTC,CASSLGFLSEETQYF,TRBV5-1,NA,NA,TRBJ2-5
TGTGCCAGCAGTGGAAAGGGAATTCAGTACTTC,CASSGKGIQYF,TRBV2,NA,NA,TRBJ2-4
TGTGCCAGCTCACCAGTAGTCGAACCTAACTATGGCTACACCTTC,CASSPVVEPNYGYTF,TRBV18,NA,NA,TRBJ1-2
TGCAGCGCTCGACAGGGTGCCTACAATGAGCAGTTCTTC,CSARQGAYNEQFF,TRBV29-1,once,TRBD1,TRBJ2-1
TGCACCGCTCCGGACCAAGAGACCCAGTACTTC,CTAPDQETQYF,TRBV20-1,NA,NA,TRBJ2-5
TGTGCCAGCAGCCCCCCGAGCGGGCACAGGGGGCGAGGGGAGACCCAGTACTTC,CASSPPSGHRGRGETQYF,TRBV7-9,NA,TRBD1,TRBJ2-5
TGTGCCAGCAGCATAAACACAGATACGCAGTATTTT,CASSINTDTQYF,TRBV3-1/TRBV3-2,NA,NA,TRBJ2-3
TGCGCCAGCAGCTTGGAAGGACCATCTACAGATACGCAGTATTTT,CASSLEGPSTDTQYF,TRBV5-1,NA,NA,TRBJ2-3
TGTGCCAGTAGTATTGGGACAGGGGGCGCGGGAGATACGCAGTATTTT,CASSIGTGGAGDTQYF,TRBV19,NA,TRBD1,TRBJ2-3
TGTGCCAGCTCACCGACTACTACTAGCGCACTGAACACCGGGGAGCTGTTTTTT,CASSPTTTSALNTGELFF,TRBV18,NA,TRBD2,TRBJ2-2
TGTGCCACCAGCGACCGAGCGACAGTACGGGGCTACACCTTC,CATSDRATVRGYTF,TRBV15,few,NA,TRBJ1-2
TGTGCCAGCAGCTTTTCTGAGACCCAGTACTTC,CASSFSETQYF,TRBV5-8,NA,NA,TRBJ2-5
TGCGCCAGCAGCCCCGCGGACCTTAACTATGGCTACACCTTC,CASSPADLNYGYTF,TRBV5-1,once,NA,TRBJ1-2
TGCGCCAGCAGCCCCCGAGGGCATAGCGGGAGGGAGAATGAGCAGTTCTTC,CASSPRGHSGRENEQFF,TRBV4-1,NA,TRBD2,TRBJ2-1
TGTGCCAGCAGTCTAGGTGAAGCTTTCTTT,CASSLGEAFF,TRBV2,NA,NA,TRBJ1-1
TGTGCCAGCAGCTTGGTTCGGGGCGAGCAGTACTTC,CASSLVRGEQYF,TRBV5-8,NA,NA,TRBJ2-7
TGTGCCAGCAGCTCAGGGAGAGATACGCAGTATTTT,CASSSGRDTQYF,TRBV5-4,NA,NA,TRBJ2-3
TGTGCCACCAGCGGCCGGGACGACAGAAATGAAAAACTGTTTTTT,CATSGRDDRNEKLFF,TRBV15,NA,NA,TRBJ1-4
TGTGCCAGCAGTGAGGTAGTCGGCGGAGAGCAGTACTTC,CASSEVVGGEQYF,TRBV2,NA,NA,TRBJ2-7
TGTGCCAGCATTCGGGCGGGCAGCTCCTACAATGAGCAGTTCTTC,CASIRAGSSYNEQFF,TRBV7-9,NA,NA,TRBJ2-1
TGTGCCAGCAGCCCCGACAGGGGGAACACTGAAGCTTTCTTT,CASSPDRGNTEAFF,TRBV7-9,once,TRBD1,TRBJ1-1
TGTGCCAGCAGCGCCTCAGGGGGGGGTAATTCACCCCTCCACTTT,CASSASGGGNSPLHF,TRBV9,NA,TRBD1,TRBJ1-6
TGTGCCTGCGCTCCGGGGCTAGCAGTTTGGAATGAGCAGTTCTTC,CACAPGLAVWNEQFF,TRBV30,NA,NA,TRBJ2-1
TGTGCCAGTAGTACTTGGGGTGCAGGGGGCCGCTACAATGAGCAGTTCTTC,CASSTWGAGGRYNEQFF,TRBV19,once,TRBD1,TRBJ2-1
TGTGCCAGCAGCCAAACCCTAAATGGGGAGACCCAGTACTTC,CASSQTLNGETQYF,TRBV14,NA,NA,TRBJ2-5
TGTGCCAGTAGTATAGGAGAGTATAGCAATCAGCCCCAGCATTTT,CASSIGEYSNQPQHF,TRBV19,few,NA,TRBJ1-5
TGTGCCAGCAGTTACTCTAGGGCGGTCTACAATGAGCAGTTCTTC,CASSYSRAVYNEQFF,TRBV6-5,NA,NA,TRBJ2-1
TGTGCCAGCTCCAACTGGGGGGGACAGGGGTCTGGAAACACCATATATTTT,CASSNWGGQGSGNTIYF,TRBV9,NA,TRBD1,TRBJ1-3
TGTGCCAGTAACCCATACCAGGGGGCGCTTGGCTACACCTTC,CASNPYQGALGYTF,TRBV19,NA,TRBD1,TRBJ1-2
TGTGCCAGCAGCTTAGTCGGGGGCGCCTCCACCGGGGAGCTGTTTTTT,CASSLVGGASTGELFF,TRBV11-2,NA,NA,TRBJ2-2
TGCAGCGTTGCTGAAGGAAACACCATATATTTT,CSVAEGNTIYF,TRBV29-1,NA,NA,TRBJ1-3
TGTGCCAGCAGCCAAAACAGGGAGACAAATGCTAGCACAGATACGCAGTATTTT,CASSQNRETNASTDTQYF,TRBV5-4,NA,NA,TRBJ2-3
TGCGCCAGCAGCCAACAGCGGCAAACCTACGAGCAGTACTTC,CASSQQRQTYEQYF,TRBV4-1,NA,NA,TRBJ2-7
TGCGCCAGCAGCCGGGACAGGGGGCAAGGGGCTGAAGCTTTCTTT,CASSRDRGQGAEAFF,TRBV5-1,NA,TRBD1,TRBJ1-1
TGCGCCAGCAGCCAGACGAGTAGCGGGGTGAACGAGCAGTACTTC,CASSQTSSGVNEQYF,TRBV5-1,NA,TRBD2,TRBJ2-7
TGTGCCAGCAGCTTAAGGGGGGCGGGAGCTAAGACCAATGAGCAGTTCTTC,CASSLRGAGAKTNEQFF,TRBV7-2,NA,NA,TRBJ2-1
TGTGCCAGCAGCTGGGACAGCCAAAACACTGAAGCTTTCTTT,CASSWDSQNTEAFF,TRBV5-6,few,TRBD1,TRBJ1-1
TGTGCCTCGGAGGGGGGAAACACCATATATTTT,CASEGGNTIYF,TRBV30,once,NA,TRBJ1-3
TGTGCCAGCAGCCCCAATGACGAGAGGACAGGGAGGTACACCTTC,CASSPNDERTGRYTF,TRBV7-8,NA,TRBD1,TRBJ1-2